The 22 T cell receptor beta chains reported below all come from one sample, sequenced in a study of OX40 agonist ivuxolimab in advanced cancers. The protocol was immunoSEQ multiplex PCR, while the TCRdb copy is restricted to in-frame clones and leaves out a portion. The table includes 66,000 or so clones, 85% detected once. The input for sequencing was CD4+ or CD8+ T cells sorted from blood, taken in a trial of the OX40 agonist ivuxolimab. The receptors derive from an adult with an advanced solid tumor such as melanoma, head and neck, liver or kidney cancer.

V usage is TRBV28 and J usage is TRBJ1-2; maybe TRBD1 (6 bases). Germline V gene lookup returns CDR1 MDHEN and CDR2 SYDVKM. The CDR3 has 12 amino acids. The V end lost 10 bases, the J end lost 4 bases, and 13 bases lay between the germline ends. Written as DNA, the CDR3 is TGTGCCACGGTAGGACAGACCTATGGCTACACCTTC. Encoded protein: CATVGQTYGYTF.

The CDR3 reads CASSNYEQYF. The CDR3 nucleotides are TGTGCCAGCAGCAACTACGAGCAGTACTTC. The J gene is TRBJ2-5, the V gene TRBV2; D is ambiguous. Judging by the DNA end, TRBJ2-7 fits better; the J call may be wrong. This CDR3 contains 10 residues. Germline assignment: CDR1 SNHLY and CDR2 FYNNEI.

V is TRBV10-3 and J is TRBJ2-7; D perhaps matches TRBD2 (6 bases). The CDR3 covers 16 residues. Germline V gene sequence: CDR1 ENHRY, CDR2 SYGVKD. Between the trimmed V and J ends, which lost 3 bases and 2 bases, there was a span of 17 bases. The DNA of the CDR3 is TGTGCCATCAGTGATACCGGCAGGAGGGGCACCTACGAGCAGTACTTC. Translated: CAISDTGRRGTYEQYF.

Of note for this clone: Distinct nucleotide sequences in the sample also encode this CDR3. CDR3 nucleotide sequence: TGTGCCAGCAGTTTTGACAGGGTCTTGGAAAAACTGTTTTTT. This gives the protein CASSFDRVLEKLFF. V and J are TRBV28 and TRBJ1-4; 7 nucleotides agree with TRBD1. This CDR3 is 14 amino acids long. J was trimmed by 8 bases and V by 3 bases; bases with no gene match: 6. Germline V gene sequence: CDR1 MDHEN, CDR2 SYDVKM.

The chain carries TRBV14 and TRBJ1-3; D is ambiguous. Germline CDR1 reads SGHDN; CDR2 reads FVKESK. V was shortened by 6 bases and J by 7 bases, with 13 bases between the two germline ends. The CDR3 has 13 residues. The DNA for the CDR3 is TGTGCCAGCAGTTATCCGGGAGGGAACACCATATATTTT. It yields the protein CASSYPGGNTIYF. The full variable domain, in which reference TRBV14 and TRBJ1-3 provide the parts outside the CDR3, is EAGVTQFPSHSVIEKGQTVTLRCDPISGHDNLYWYRRVMGKEIKFLLHFVKESKQDESGMPNNRFLAERTGGTYSTLKVQPAELEDSGVYFCASSYPGGNTIYFGEGSWLTVV.

The V gene is TRBV6-6, the J gene TRBJ2-7; D gene uncertain. This CDR3 region has 12 residues. The V gene lost 0 bases and the J gene lost 2 bases, with 2 bases spanning the gap. Germline V CDR1 and CDR2: MNHNY, SVGAGI (reference sequence). CDR3 sequence: CASSYSAYEQYF. The CDR3 region has the DNA TGTGCCAGCAGTTACTCCGCCTACGAGCAGTACTTC.

The rearrangement links TRBV23-1 to TRBJ1-1; D remains ambiguous. TRBV23-1 is reported as an ORF; its role is uncertain. This CDR3 region has 13 residues. V was clipped by 0 bases and J by 6 bases, with 8 bases between them. CDR3 coding DNA: TGCGCCAGCAGTCAATCGGGTGACCCTGAAGCTTTCTTT. Its translation is CASSQSGDPEAFF.

The chain couples TRBV18 to TRBJ2-7; D remains unclear. The CDR3 contains 12 residues. V was shortened by 3 bases and J by 1 base, with 4 bases between the two germline ends. The germline V gene encodes CDR1 KGHSH and CDR2 LQKENI. This CDR3 reads CASSPISYEQYF. CDR3 DNA sequence: TGTGCCAGCTCACCGATTTCCTACGAGCAGTACTTC.

This chain connects TRBV7-6 to TRBJ2-5; the match to TRBD2 covers 7 bases. There are 19 residues in the CDR3. The V gene end was trimmed by 1 base and the J gene end by 9 bases; junction bases not matched to a gene: 23. Germline CDR1 SGHVS, CDR2 FNYEAQ. CDR3 nucleotide sequence: TGTGCCAGCAGCTTAGGTCTCGGATCGGGGGGAGGCGACGGTTCGGCCCAGTACTTC. Amino acid sequence: CASSLGLGSGGGDGSAQYF.

This chain joins TRBV28 and TRBJ2-7; tentatively, D is TRBD1 (5 bases). Germline-derived CDR1 and CDR2 are MDHEN and SYDVKM. The CDR3 runs 14 residues. V lost 2 bases and J lost 6, with 14 bases in between. The chain's CDR3 is CASSLRGTVFEQYF. In nucleotides, the CDR3 is TGTGCCAGCAGTTTAAGGGGTACGGTCTTCGAGCAGTACTTC.

This rearrangement joins TRBV15 to TRBJ2-7; D is tentatively TRBD1 or TRBD2 (5 bases each). This CDR3 comprises 15 residues. The V end was cut by 0 bases, the J end by 2 bases, with 11 bases between. Germline assignment: CDR1 LNHNV and CDR2 YYDKDF (reference sequence). The CDR3 coding sequence is TGTGCCACCAGCAGAGATCCGGGGCAGGCCTACGAGCAGTACTTC. It yields the protein CATSRDPGQAYEQYF.

The V call is TRBV10-2, the J call TRBJ2-2; D not resolved. This CDR3 spans 10 amino acids. Germline V gives CDR1 WSHSY, CDR2 SAAADI. V lost 8 bases and J 6 bases, leaving 4 bases between the germline ends. The CDR3 reads CASGAGELFF. The CDR3 nucleotides read TGCGCCAGCGGGGCCGGGGAGCTGTTTTTT.

The CDR3 sequence: CASNPGGSTDTQYF. The DNA for the CDR3 is TGTGCCAGCAATCCAGGGGGCAGCACAGATACGCAGTATTTT. This chain connects TRBV6-5 to TRBJ2-3; 8 nucleotides align to TRBD1. V lost 7 bases, J lost 0 bases, and 3 bases stayed unmatched. The CDR3 spans 14 residues. Germline-derived CDR1 and CDR2 are MNHEY and SVGAGI.

J is TRBJ2-1 and V is TRBV7-3, with a possible D match to TRBD2 (6 bases). The CDR3 runs 15 residues. Germline assignment: CDR1 SGHTA and CDR2 FQGTGA. Trimming took 5 bases from V and 0 from J, leaving 11 bases between them. CDR3 bases: TGTGCCAGCAGCCCGGGACTGAGCTCCTACAATGAGCAGTTCTTC. The encoded protein is CASSPGLSSYNEQFF.

V gene TRBV9 combines with J gene TRBJ1-1; a weak D match, TRBD1 (5 bases). V lost 0 bases, J lost 10 bases, and 10 bases lay in between. CDR3 length: 12 amino acids. The germline CDR1 and CDR2 sequences are SGDLS and YYNGEE. CDR3 DNA: TGTGCCAGCAGCGTAGTGTCTGGGGGAGCTTTCTTT. It translates to CASSVVSGGAFF.

The rearrangement links TRBV5-1 to TRBJ1-1; 11 positions match TRBD1. The length of the CDR3 is 15 residues. V trimming: 1 base; J trimming: 4 bases; junction bases outside the gene matches: 3. The germline gives CDR1 SGHRS, CDR2 YFSETQ. Here the CDR3 DNA reads TGCGCCAGCAGCTTGACAGGACAGGGGGCCACTGAAGCTTTCTTT. Translated: CASSLTGQGATEAFF.

The J gene is TRBJ2-2, the V gene TRBV5-1; possibly TRBD2 for D (6 bases). CDR1 is SGHRS, CDR2 YFSETQ, per germline. The CDR3 length is 15 residues. Trimming took 1 base from V and 5 from J, leaving 12 bases between them. CDR3 in DNA: TGCGCCAGCAGCTTGAGGCCAGGGAGGACCGGGGAGCTGTTTTTT. Translated: CASSLRPGRTGELFF.

This clone was detected once. The J gene is TRBJ2-5, the V gene TRBV5-1; 7 positions agree with TRBD1. Germline CDR1 is SGHRS and CDR2 is YFSETQ. V trimming: 2 bases; J trimming: 2 bases; junction bases outside the gene matches: 3. The CDR3 is made up of 14 amino acids. CDR3 region: CASSFRGQQETQYF. In nucleotides, the CDR3 is TGCGCCAGCAGCTTTCGGGGACAGCAAGAGACCCAGTACTTC.

The V and J genes are TRBV14 and TRBJ1-1, with TRBD1 matching over 11 bases. This CDR3 has 15 amino acids. The V gene end was trimmed by 4 bases and the J gene end by 2 bases; junction bases not matched to a gene: 3. Germline assignment: CDR1 SGHDN and CDR2 FVKESK. CDR3 nucleotides: TGTGCCAGCAGCCCTCGGACAGGGGGCAACACTGAAGCTTTCTTT. The encoded protein is CASSPRTGGNTEAFF.

The chain joins TRBV27 to TRBJ2-7; 9 bases agree with TRBD1. CDR1 MNHEY and CDR2 SMNVEV come from the germline V gene (reference sequence). This CDR3 spans 14 amino acids. The J segment lost 1 base and the V segment lost 9 bases, leaving 7 bases of the junction unmatched. In DNA form, the CDR3 reads TGTGCCAGTTCGATGGGGACAGGGTCCTACGAGCAGTACTTC. This codes for CASSMGTGSYEQYF.

The rearrangement joins TRBV2 to TRBJ1-1; D not resolved. Germline V CDR1 and CDR2: SNHLY, FYNNEI. V was cut by 4 bases and J by 0 bases, with 3 bases left in between. This CDR3 region has 12 residues. This CDR3 is CASSGLNTEAFF. CDR3 in DNA: TGTGCCAGCAGTGGCCTGAACACTGAAGCTTTCTTT.

The J gene is TRBJ1-1, the V gene TRBV28; D is ambiguous. CDR1 and CDR2 from the germline V gene are MDHEN and SYDVKM. Trimming cost V 3 bases and J 0 bases, with 8 bases left between them. The CDR3 consists of 14 residues. CDR3 sequence (DNA): TGTGCCAGCAGTTTGGCAGTCATGAACACTGAAGCTTTCTTT. Translation: CASSLAVMNTEAFF. The full variable domain, completed using reference TRBV28 and TRBJ1-1, is DVKVTQSSRYLVKRTGEKVFLECVQDMDHENMFWYRQDPGLGLRLIYFSYDVKMKEKGDIPEGYSVSREKKERFSLILESASTNQTSMYLCASSLAVMNTEAFFGQGTRLTVV.